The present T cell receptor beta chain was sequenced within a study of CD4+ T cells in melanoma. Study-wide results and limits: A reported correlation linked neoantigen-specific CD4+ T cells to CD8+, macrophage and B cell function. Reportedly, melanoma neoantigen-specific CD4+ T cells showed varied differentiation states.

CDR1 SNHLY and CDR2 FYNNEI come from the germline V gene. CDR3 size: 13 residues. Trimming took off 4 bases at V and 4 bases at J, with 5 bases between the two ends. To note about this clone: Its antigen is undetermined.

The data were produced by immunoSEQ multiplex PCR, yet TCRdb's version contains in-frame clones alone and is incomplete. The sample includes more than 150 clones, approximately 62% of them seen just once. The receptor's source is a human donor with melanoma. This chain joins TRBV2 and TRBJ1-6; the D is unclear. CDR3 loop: CASSGRYNSPLHF. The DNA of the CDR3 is TGTGCCAGCAGTGGGAGGTATAATTCACCCCTCCACTTT.